This T cell receptor beta chain was recovered during a study of T-cell reconstitution after alpha-beta-depleted transplantation in children (dated by TCRdb to the mid-2010s). A note on the overall study: The study quantitatively tracked T-cell immune reconstitution after TCRalphabeta/CD19-depleted allogeneic hematopoietic cell transplantation in children using TCR repertoire profiling.

This clonotype was observed at least ten times. Its binding antigen is unknown. No base quality values were provided; no much bigger clone lies one nucleotide off. Inclusive of the bounding cysteine and phenylalanine, the CDR3 is 15 residues long. CDR3 DNA is the only sequence kept; it has 45 bases, read in frame from the first base. V is pared back by 8 bases and J by 4 bases, with 18 bases lying between the germline termini. Read against the paper, the sample's treatment or condition label means: allogeneic hematopoietic cell transplantation with graft depleted of TCRalphabeta T cells and CD19 B cells. The transplant recipients were children given TCRalphabeta/CD19-depleted allogeneic hematopoietic cell grafts. Preparation of the library involved PCR. Sequencing used an Illumina HiSeq 2500. To normalize quantification of the TCRbeta repertoire, the TCR libraries were built with molecular barcoding that relied on unique molecular identifiers. The public reads were quality trimmed at Q25 with fastp and then assembled into clones with MiXCR by TCRdb, keeping productive beta chains. CDR3 protein duplicates are merged, each entry listing the most common genes and DNA. A total of fewer than 550,000 distinct CDR3 sequences appear in this sample, over 10% of them only once. Jointly, the top ten make up roughly 15% of the sample.

The paper as a whole reports these results and caveats: In some patients, the high TCRbeta diversity seen at day 60 was put down to recipient T cells and intrathymic progenitors that had survived conditioning. Apparently early alphabetaT-cell count recovery about two months after transplant reportedly relied on only several hundred rapidly expanded clones derived from non-depleted graft cells. Hyperexpanded clone frequencies declined over subsequent months; after one year, T-cell counts and TCRbeta diversity were mostly attributed to newly produced T cells.

The clonotype was recovered from a female patient aged 2-10 years who had a stem cell transplant for aplastic anemia, so the T cells may come from the graft donor. The rearranged chain carries TRBV12-3 or TRBV12-4 and TRBJ2-1; the D gene is not confidently resolved. This material consisted of PBMCs, mostly from graft donor cells, taken 180 days after TCRalphabeta/CD19-depleted stem cell transplant. The nucleotide sequence is given as TGTGCCAGCGGGGTGGGCATCTTGGGGTACAATGAGCAGTTCTTC. Its amino acids are CASGVGILGYNEQFF.